These 11 T cell receptor beta chains were sequenced from one sample in a study of blood T cell repertoires in COVID-19. Libraries were prepared by immunoSEQ multiplex PCR; TCRdb keeps only in-frame clonotypes and omits some of them. The profile covers tens of thousands of clones, with 80% to 90% appearing a single time and about 7.3% taken by the ten largest. Specimen: peripheral blood. The source is a man aged 45-60 years with acute or convalescent COVID-19.

V usage is TRBV11-2 and J usage is TRBJ2-7; D gene unclear. Trimming left V 0 bases short and J 3 bases short, with 12 bases between. CDR3 size: 15 residues. CDR1 and CDR2 from the germline V gene are SGHAT and FQNNGV. CDR3 protein: CASSLEPSSGYEQYF. The CDR3 DNA reads TGTGCCAGCAGCTTAGAGCCCTCGTCGGGCTACGAGCAGTACTTC. Full variable domain (remainder filled in from reference TRBV11-2 and TRBJ2-7): EAGVAQSPRYKIIEKRQSVAFWCNPISGHATLYWYQQILGQGPKLLIQFQNNGVVDDSQLPKDRFSAERLKGVDSTLKIQPAKLEDSAVYLCASSLEPSSGYEQYFGPGTRLTVT.

This chain links TRBV10-3 with TRBJ1-2, with 8 bases that match TRBD1. Germline loops: CDR1 ENHRY, CDR2 SYGVKD. J was trimmed by 7 bases and V by 6 bases; bases with no gene match: 7. The CDR3 spans 13 residues. The CDR3 spells CAISDRGTSGYTF. The CDR3 DNA follows: TGTGCCATCAGCGACAGGGGAACAAGTGGCTACACCTTC.

This clone was seen just once. The V call is TRBV7-3, the J call TRBJ2-7; 12 positions agree with TRBD2. The V segment lost 0 bases and the J segment 9 bases; nucleotides outside the gene matches: 15. CDR1 is SGHTA and CDR2 is FQGTGA in the germline V gene. This CDR3 contains 18 residues. The CDR3 sequence: CASSLTGSSGRARSGQYF. The CDR3 region has the DNA TGTGCCAGCAGCTTAACCGGTTCTAGCGGGAGGGCCAGATCGGGGCAGTACTTC.

The chain carries TRBV28 and TRBJ2-2, with D hard to call. CDR3 length equals 15 residues. V was shortened by 5 bases and J by 2 bases, with 12 bases between the two germline ends. Germline V gene sequence: CDR1 MDHEN, CDR2 SYDVKM. CDR3 sequence: CASSRPTPNTGELFF. The CDR3 bases are TGTGCCAGCAGTAGGCCGACACCCAACACCGGGGAGCTGTTTTTT. The full variable domain, with the rest looked up from reference TRBV28 and TRBJ2-2, is DVKVTQSSRYLVKRTGEKVFLECVQDMDHENMFWYRQDPGLGLRLIYFSYDVKMKEKGDIPEGYSVSREKKERFSLILESASTNQTSMYLCASSRPTPNTGELFFGEGSRLTVL.

This chain connects TRBV23-1 to TRBJ2-3, with D perhaps matching TRBD1 (6 bases). TRBV23-1 is designated an ORF whose function remains uncertain. The CDR3 loop spans 18 amino acids. V gave up 0 bases and J gave up 0 bases, with 16 bases separating them. The CDR3 protein is CASSQSPPTGPSTDTQYF. CDR3 bases: TGCGCCAGCAGTCAATCCCCACCCACAGGGCCTAGCACAGATACGCAGTATTTT.

This clone has more than one count but fewer than ten. The gene calls are TRBV27 and TRBJ2-1; TRBD2 aligns across 8 bases. The V gene end was trimmed by 4 bases and the J gene end by 0 bases; junction bases not matched to a gene: 2. Germline loops: CDR1 MNHEY, CDR2 SMNVEV (reference sequence). The CDR3 has 15 residues. In DNA, the CDR3 is TGTGCCAGCAGTTCTGGACTAGCCTCCTACAATGAGCAGTTCTTC. It encodes CASSSGLASYNEQFF.

The V gene is TRBV18, the J gene TRBJ1-1, with D possibly matching TRBD1 (5 bases). The CDR3 loop spans 16 amino acids. From germline, CDR1 is KGHSH and CDR2 LQKENI. V dropped 2 bases and J dropped 3 bases, with 16 bases sitting between them. The CDR3 sequence is CASSPIDGAGYTEAFF. CDR3 DNA: TGTGCCAGCTCACCAATCGACGGGGCGGGGTACACTGAAGCTTTCTTT.

The CDR3 DNA reads as TGTGCCAGTAGTATGCAGAATGGGATAACAGGGGTAAACTATGGCTACACCTTC. Translation: CASSMQNGITGVNYGYTF. V usage is TRBV19 and J usage is TRBJ1-2; 7 nucleotides match TRBD1. The CDR3 sequence is 18 residues long. CDR1 is LNHDA, CDR2 SQIVND, per germline (reference sequence). With 3 bases clipped from V and 2 bases from J, the junction kept 15 bases outside the gene matches.

This clone has just one count. The genes are TRBV2 and TRBJ1-5; D unclear. Germline-derived CDR1 and CDR2 are SNHLY and FYNNEI. Deletions cut 1 base from V and 4 bases from J, with 11 bases between. The CDR3 is 15 amino acids. The CDR3 protein is CASSEVRGPNQPQHF. CDR3 in DNA: TGTGCCAGCAGTGAAGTTCGAGGGCCTAATCAGCCCCAGCATTTT.

The J gene is TRBJ2-5, the V gene TRBV7-2; TRBD1 aligns across 12 bases. The V segment lost 0 bases and the J segment 1 base; nucleotides outside the gene matches: 12. The CDR3 totals 20 residues. Germline lookup yields CDR1 SGHTA and CDR2 FQGNSA. The DNA for the CDR3 is TGTGCCAGCAGCTTAGCTCCCTCGGTGGGGACAGGGGGCCCCCAAGAGACCCAGTACTTC. It is translated as CASSLAPSVGTGGPQETQYF. Full variable domain (missing parts from reference TRBV7-2 and TRBJ2-5): GAGVSQSPSNKVTEKGKDVELRCDPISGHTALYWYRQSLGQGLEFLIYFQGNSAPDKSGLPSDRFSAERTGGSVSTLTIQRTQQEDSAVYLCASSLAPSVGTGGPQETQYFGPGTRLLVL.

The CDR3 region has the DNA TGTGCCAGCAGCACCGGGACAGGCCATAGCACAGATACGCAGTATTTT. Protein sequence: CASSTGTGHSTDTQYF. The chain is built from TRBV9 and TRBJ2-3; 8 nucleotides match TRBD1. The germline V gene has CDR1 SGDLS and CDR2 YYNGEE. Unmatched junction bases numbered 7, after V lost 4 bases and J lost 0 bases. The CDR3 is made up of 16 amino acids.